This TCR beta chain is drawn from a study of blood T cell repertoires in COVID-19. Trimming cost V 1 base and J 1 base, with 11 bases left between them. Germline values: CDR1 SGHRS, CDR2 YFSETQ. This CDR3 is built from 15 residues. Original processing methods: It was from reference gene primer amplification that nucleated cell counts were estimated. Repertoires were generated with immunoSEQ multiplex PCR, while TCRdb's copy carries only in-frame clones and drops some. That table is the source of V, J and clone size, and D and trimming were worked out from the DNA. This sample carries under 65,000 clones, over 75% of them seen once, and the ten largest clones take 15% to 20%. The count of this clone is one.

The receptor comes from a man of 80 years or more with acute or convalescent COVID-19. The sequencing input was peripheral blood. The rearrangement joins TRBV5-1 to TRBJ1-1; D is unresolved. The DNA of the CDR3 is TGCGCCAGCAGCTTGTTTCCGGGGAGGAACACTGAAGCTTTCTTT. Translating gives CASSLFPGRNTEAFF.